This T cell receptor (beta chain) was sequenced during a study of CD8+ T cells in alopecia areata. Findings and caveats of the study: In blood and scalp, many expanded lesional clones persisted during tofacitinib.

After isolation, RNA underwent reverse transcription to generate cDNA as the sequencing template. Using immunoSEQ multiplex PCR, the repertoire was profiled, and TCRdb retains in-frame clones only, with some absent. The data contain about 94,000 clones, just over 70% of them singletons. This clone is a singleton in its sample. Its matching antigen is unknown. The treatment denotes: oral pan-JAK inhibitor, 5-10 mg twice daily. Germline V gene data show CDR1 as MNHNY and CDR2 as SVGAGI (reference sequence). The CDR3 loop spans 14 amino acids. With V trimmed by 4 bases and J by 5 bases, 5 bases remained unmatched.

The sample in question was CD8+ T cells sorted from blood, obtained around week 44, from a patient treated with tofacitinib. This TCR derives from a human donor with alopecia areata. The chain employs TRBV6-6 and TRBJ1-1; 9 positions match TRBD1. The CDR3 nucleotides read TGTGCCAGCAGTTCAGACAGGGGGAGGACTGAAGCTTTCTTT. As protein: CASSSDRGRTEAFF.